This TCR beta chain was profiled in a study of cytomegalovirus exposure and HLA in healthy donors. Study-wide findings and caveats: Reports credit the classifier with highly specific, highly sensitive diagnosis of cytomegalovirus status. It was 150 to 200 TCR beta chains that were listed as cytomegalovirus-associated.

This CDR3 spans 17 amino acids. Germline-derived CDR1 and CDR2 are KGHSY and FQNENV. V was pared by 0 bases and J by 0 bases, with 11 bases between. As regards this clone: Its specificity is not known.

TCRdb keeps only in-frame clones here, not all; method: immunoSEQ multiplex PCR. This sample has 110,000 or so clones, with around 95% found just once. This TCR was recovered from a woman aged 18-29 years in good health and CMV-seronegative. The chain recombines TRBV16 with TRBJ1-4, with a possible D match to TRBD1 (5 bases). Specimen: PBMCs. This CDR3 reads CASSQSGGEATNEKLFF. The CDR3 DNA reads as TGTGCCAGCAGCCAATCGGGGGGAGAAGCAACTAATGAAAAACTGTTTTTT.